The text below deals with one T cell receptor (beta chain). RNA transcripts yielded amplified TCR beta CDR3 regions. First-round RT-PCR employed HTBI primers, with a second-round multiplex PCR after it. Via MiXCR, TCRdb re-called the multiplex PCR reads, giving one row per CDR3 protein. The table includes hundreds of thousands of distinct CDR3 sequences, more than 20% detected once. The data derive from a study of Graves' ophthalmopathy and Graves' hyperthyroidism. Sequencing was carried out using peripheral blood. This TCR was sampled from a woman aged 18-30 years with stable Graves' hyperthyroidism.

The CDR3: CASSQESMRRAQETQYF. CDR3 coding DNA: TGCGCCAGCAGCCAAGAGTCGATGCGCCGGGCGCAAGAGACCCAGTACTTC. The chain is built from TRBV4-1 and TRBJ2-5; D is ambiguous. Germline CDR1 reads MGHRA; CDR2 reads YSYEKL. The CDR3 is 17 residues long. Trimming left V 0 bases short and J 2 bases short, with 16 bases between.